This T cell receptor (beta chain) was retrieved from a study of regulatory T cells in long-lasting Graves disease. The study's findings and limits: There were preferences for TRBV28, TRBJ1-2 and TRBJ2-5 in persistent disease.

The sample holds a few counts of this clonotype. Its antigen is not identified. CDR1 is KGHDR, CDR2 SFDVKD, per germline. The CDR3 consists of 16 residues. The V and J ends lost 3 bases and 8 bases respectively, with 19 bases between them. Described time point: newly diagnosed GD, antithyroid drugs for less than 3 months. RNA from PBMCs was the source of the TCR library. Graves' disease was diagnosed by American Thyroid Association guidelines. The authors built TCR beta libraries using iRepertoire HTBI primers and Arm-PCR of CDR3 regions. TCRdb recomputed calls from the multiplex PCR reads with MiXCR, one row per CDR3 protein. The repertoire has hundreds of thousands of distinct CDR3 sequences, roughly 15% of them found once; the top ten carry 18%. These data also formed part of another study, on T cells in Graves' hyperthyroidism and ophthalmopathy. Turning to that study: The study used the HTBI primer set for a first-round RT-PCR of the TCR CDR3.

The receptor comes from a woman aged 30 to 39 with Graves disease. The sample was peripheral blood mononuclear cells (PBMCs), taken at new diagnosis, from a patient treated with antithyroid drugs. This chain uses TRBV24-1 with TRBJ2-1, with a tentative D call TRBD2 (6 bases). CDR3 residues: CATSDRGTPRADEQFF. The CDR3 DNA reads TGTGCCACCAGTGATCGCGGGACTCCAAGAGCAGATGAGCAGTTCTTC.